This T cell receptor beta chain appears in the sequencing data of a study of blood T cell repertoires in COVID-19 (dated by TCRdb to 2020 to 2021). Background for the entire study: Collaborator samples came from the United States, Italy and Spain and covered acute and convalescent phases of COVID-19. The prospective study material was composed of cDNA or gDNA derived from T cells, B-cell-depleted T cells, or PBMCs. Subjects who had been exposed to COVID-19, were actively infected with it, or had recovered from it provided the deeply sampled blood TCRbeta repertoires that made up the dataset. The repertoires were released in a freely available public database intended as a resource for research on the immune response to SARS-CoV-2. The samples were drawn from two sources: the first 160 participants of the ongoing ImmuneRACE study, and fewer than 1,500 subjects contributed by 6 global collaborators. The sample metadata nearly always contained a de-identified subject ID, COVID-19 status, age in years and sex. Where HLA class I and class II types were available, the types were taken from metadata supplied by the sample provider, not from assay-based typing.

V is cut back by 1 base and J by 6 bases, with 16 bases in the junction unmatched. CDR3 length: 19 amino acids, cysteine to phenylalanine. Here the CDR3 DNA is all that survives: 57 bases in frame from base 1. The germline V gene encodes CDR1 SGHVS and CDR2 FQNEAQ. With regard to this clone: Its antigen is not yet known. No much larger clone exists at a distance of one base, and base qualities are not known.

TCRbeta CDR3 regions were amplified from genomic DNA by means of the immunoSEQ Assay, a bias-controlled multiplex PCR. For the original study's pipeline: Nucleated cell counts per sample were estimated from amplification of reference gene primers within the assay. To quantify the absolute abundance of each unique TCRbeta CDR3 rearrangement, sequence reads were collapsed and filtered. Productive Simpson clonality was computed per sample as the square root of Simpson's diversity index over productive rearrangements. Here the immuneACCESS table is served through TCRdb, limited to in-frame sequences with V and J called. Missing clones are a known gap in these copies; in checked studies unresolved V genes cover under half, and the rest lacks a known reason. The V and J calls and clone size are taken from that table; D and trimming were inferred from the DNA. This sample has approximately 200,000 clones in its table, and roughly 80% of those were observed once. Approximately 3% of the sample lies in the top ten.

Study-level results and caveats: The quantity of clinical and demographic metadata differed by source and by participant and was supplied without curation.

Samples from volunteer blood donors who had recovered from COVID-19 were contributed by a second Seattle source. Each collaborating institution followed its own protocols to collect whole blood in K2EDTA tubes. For TCRbeta analysis, collaborator samples were shipped as frozen whole blood, as isolated PBMCs, or as DNA extracted from either sample type. Sequenced material: peripheral blood. The rearrangement combines TRBV7-8 with TRBJ2-3; 10 bases in between match TRBD2. The sequence derives from a woman aged 25-40 years who had recovered from COVID-19. The nucleotides read TGTGCCAGCAGCTTAGGTGGGGCTAGCGGGAGTTGGTCCGGGGATACGCAGTATTTT. It translates to CASSLGGASGSWSGDTQYF.